These 22 T cell receptor beta chains originate from one sample sequenced in a study of siplizumab effects on memory and regulatory T cells. Only in-frame clones appear in the TCRdb table, and some are missing; sequencing was by immunoSEQ multiplex PCR. The profile shows tens of thousands of clones, over 90% of them singletons. Sample: CD8+ T cells sorted from blood. Receptors were obtained from a human donor in good health.

The rearrangement links TRBV7-9 to TRBJ2-1; D is undetermined. Trimming left V 5 bases short and J 1 base short, with 12 bases between. Germline V lookup: CDR1 SEHNR, CDR2 FQNEAQ (reference sequence). The CDR3 is 15 residues long. CDR3 sequence (DNA): TGTGCCAGCAGCCCAAGTGAGGTTTCCTACAATGAGCAGTTCTTC. It yields the protein CASSPSEVSYNEQFF.

The CDR3 protein is CASSVGLAYYEQYF. The CDR3 DNA is TGTGCCAGTAGTGTGGGACTAGCGTATTACGAGCAGTACTTC. The rearrangement joins TRBV19 to TRBJ2-7, with 10 bases aligning to TRBD2. Germline V CDR1 and CDR2: LNHDA, SQIVND (reference sequence). Unmatched junction bases numbered 5, after V lost 5 bases and J lost 4 bases. CDR3 length equals 14 residues.

This sequence joins TRBV6-5 and TRBJ1-5, with D uncertain. The V gene's germline CDR1 is MNHEY and CDR2 SVGAGI. Trimming took off 7 bases at V and 9 bases at J, with 16 bases between the two ends. CDR3 size: 13 residues. The CDR3 loop is CASTLTSERPQHF. The CDR3 DNA sequence: TGTGCCAGCACCTTGACTAGCGAGAGGCCCCAGCATTTT.

The chain is built from TRBV6-6 and TRBJ2-3, with D possibly TRBD2 on 6 matching bases. The CDR3 length is 16 residues. Trimming removed 6 bases at V and 1 base at J, with 17 bases between. Germline lookup yields CDR1 MNHNY and CDR2 SVGAGI (reference sequence). The CDR3 protein is CASRPRFASGTDTQYF. The CDR3 DNA sequence: TGTGCCAGCAGGCCTCGGTTTGCTAGCGGCACAGATACGCAGTATTTT.

To note about this clone: One end of the junction varies from germline; a read error may be responsible. The chain is built from TRBV27 and TRBJ2-7; no reliable D call. CDR1 is MNHEY, CDR2 SMNVEV, per germline (reference sequence). The CDR3 length is 9 residues. The CDR3 is CASGFERYF. The CDR3 DNA is TGTGCCAGCGGGTTCGAGCGGTACTTC.

The V and J genes are TRBV28 and TRBJ2-7; a weak D match, TRBD1 (6 bases). This CDR3 spans 13 amino acids. Trimming removed 4 bases at V and 5 bases at J, with 12 bases between. Germline CDR1 reads MDHEN; CDR2 reads SYDVKM. CDR3 sequence: CASSSGQIDEQYF. The DNA of the CDR3 is TGTGCCAGCAGTTCCGGACAGATCGACGAGCAGTACTTC.

This rearrangement joins TRBV10-1 to TRBJ2-5; possibly TRBD1 for D (5 bases). CDR1 and CDR2 (germline): WNHNN, SYGVQD (reference sequence). V was clipped by 4 bases and J by 3 bases, with 9 bases between them. The CDR3 is 13 amino acids. The CDR3 is CASSGGNEETQYF. For the CDR3, the DNA is TGCGCCAGCAGTGGGGGCAACGAAGAGACCCAGTACTTC.

The J gene is TRBJ2-7, the V gene TRBV10-3, with 8 bases fitting TRBD2. The CDR3 has 13 amino acids. V lost 10 bases to trimming and J lost 3 bases; unmatched junction nucleotides: 8. CDR1 is ENHRY and CDR2 is SYGVKD in the germline V gene. The CDR3 is CATSGGGLYEQYF. The CDR3 nucleotides are TGTGCCACCTCGGGAGGGGGGCTCTACGAGCAGTACTTC.

The rearrangement links TRBV6-6 to TRBJ2-3; 8 positions match TRBD2. This CDR3 comprises 15 residues. Trimming removed 4 bases from V and 2 bases from J; junction bases left unmatched: 5. CDR1 and CDR2 (germline): MNHNY, SVGAGI (reference sequence). The CDR3 coding sequence is TGTGCCAGCAGTTTTAGCGGGATTCACACAGATACGCAGTATTTT. This sequence encodes CASSFSGIHTDTQYF.

This chain joins TRBV14 and TRBJ2-7; 7 nucleotides agree with TRBD1. The CDR3 runs to 14 residues. Germline V gene sequence: CDR1 SGHDN, CDR2 FVKESK. V lost 5 bases to trimming and J lost 4 bases; unmatched junction nucleotides: 8. The CDR3 DNA follows: TGTGCCAGCAGCTCCGGGACAGTTCTTTACGAGCAGTACTTC. Its protein is CASSSGTVLYEQYF.

The rearrangement uses TRBV15 and TRBJ2-1; D is undetermined. The CDR3 consists of 12 residues. The V end lost 0 bases, the J end lost 6 bases, and 3 bases lay between the germline ends. Germline V gene data show CDR1 as LNHNV and CDR2 as YYDKDF (reference sequence). DNA of the CDR3: TGTGCCACCAGCAGAGAAGGCAATGAGCAGTTCTTC. It encodes CATSREGNEQFF.

This rearrangement joins TRBV6-5 to TRBJ2-7; D unclear. This CDR3 comprises 16 residues. Per the germline V gene, CDR1 is MNHEY and CDR2 is SVGAGI. V was pared by 0 bases and J by 4 bases, with 16 bases between. CDR3 amino acids: CASSYSWGNRAYEQYF. DNA for the CDR3: TGTGCCAGCAGTTACTCGTGGGGAAACAGAGCATACGAGCAGTACTTC.

This sequence joins TRBV15 and TRBJ2-1; 9 positions agree with TRBD2. This CDR3 comprises 14 residues. V shed 5 bases, J shed 6 bases, and the junction held 5 bases outside the gene matches. From germline, CDR1 is LNHNV and CDR2 YYDKDF (reference sequence). In DNA form, the CDR3 reads TGTGCCACCAGCCTAGCGGGATTGTTCAATGAGCAGTTCTTC. It specifies CATSLAGLFNEQFF.

The chain uses TRBV9 and TRBJ1-3; no definite D call. The length of the CDR3 is 15 residues. The germline V gene has CDR1 SGDLS and CDR2 YYNGEE. V was trimmed by 4 bases and J by 0 bases, leaving 11 bases between them. The CDR3 bases are TGTGCCAGCAGCCCCTCGGGTATCTCTGGAAACACCATATATTTT. The encoded protein is CASSPSGISGNTIYF.

The chain joins TRBV28 to TRBJ2-5, with 11 bases lining up with TRBD2. Trimming cost V 4 bases and J 5 bases; bases outside gene matches: 9. Germline V CDR1 and CDR2: MDHEN, SYDVKM. This CDR3 spans 16 amino acids. This CDR3 reads CASSWVAGGPGETQYF. CDR3 coding DNA: TGTGCCAGCAGTTGGGTAGCGGGAGGGCCCGGGGAGACCCAGTACTTC.

The gene calls are TRBV7-9 and TRBJ2-5; either TRBD1 or TRBD2 may supply D (5 bases each). The V gene's germline CDR1 is SEHNR and CDR2 FQNEAQ (reference sequence). The CDR3 consists of 13 residues. The V and J ends lost 5 bases and 1 base respectively, with 8 bases between them. The CDR3: CASSIGTQETQYF. The CDR3, as DNA: TGTGCCAGCAGCATCGGGACCCAAGAGACCCAGTACTTC. The whole variable domain, filled in from reference TRBV7-9 and TRBJ2-5, reads DTGVSQNPRHKITKRGQNVTFRCDPISEHNRLYWYRQTLGQGPEFLTYFQNEAQLEKSRLLSDRFSAERPKGSFSTLEIQRTEQGDSAMYLCASSIGTQETQYFGPGTRLLVL.

J is TRBJ1-2 and V is TRBV13; D perhaps matches TRBD1 (5 bases). CDR3 length: 14 residues. V was cut by 5 bases and J by 5 bases, with 15 bases left in between. In germline, CDR1 is PRHDT, CDR2 FYEKMQ (reference sequence). The CDR3 reads CASSLHRTSYGYTF. The CDR3, as DNA: TGTGCCAGCAGCCTCCATCGGACATCATATGGCTACACCTTC.

The V call is TRBV4-1, the J call TRBJ1-1; no clear D gene. Trimming removed 2 bases from V and 0 bases from J, with 7 bases in between. This CDR3 region has 14 residues. Looked up from germline, CDR1 is MGHRA and CDR2 is YSYEKL. The CDR3 DNA sequence: TGCGCCAGCAGCCAAAGTATAGTGAACACTGAAGCTTTCTTT. It codes for CASSQSIVNTEAFF.

This chain joins TRBV9 and TRBJ1-4; TRBD1 aligns across 8 bases. J lost 6 bases, V lost 1 base, and 8 bases had no gene match. Germline V lookup: CDR1 SGDLS, CDR2 YYNGEE. The CDR3 runs 16 residues. CDR3 loop: CASSVQPGQVDEKLFF. In nucleotides, the CDR3 is TGTGCCAGCAGCGTACAACCGGGACAGGTGGATGAAAAACTGTTTTTT. The variable domain in full, with the rest retrieved from reference TRBV9 and TRBJ1-4, is DSGVTQTPKHLITATGQRVTLRCSPRSGDLSVYWYQQSLDQGLQFLIQYYNGEERAKGNILERFSAQQFPDLHSELNLSSLELGDSALYFCASSVQPGQVDEKLFFGSGTQLSVL.

The chain carries TRBV7-9 and TRBJ1-4, with 7 bases matching TRBD1. Germline V gene data show CDR1 as SEHNR and CDR2 as FQNEAQ (reference sequence). This CDR3 comprises 16 residues. The V segment lost 4 bases and the J segment 8 bases; nucleotides outside the gene matches: 13. The CDR3 sequence is CASSSERGGIWEKLFF. The DNA of the CDR3 is TGTGCCAGCAGCTCCGAGAGAGGGGGCATATGGGAAAAACTGTTTTTT.

The V gene is TRBV19, the J gene TRBJ2-1, with 9 positions matching TRBD2. Germline CDR1 is LNHDA and CDR2 is SQIVND (reference sequence). CDR3 length: 15 residues. J lost 7 bases, V lost 3 bases, and 7 bases had no gene match. The CDR3 region has the DNA TGTGCCAGTAGTATGGCGGGAGGGGCTAGAAATGAGCAGTTCTTC. Translation: CASSMAGGARNEQFF. The full variable domain, completed using reference TRBV19 and TRBJ2-1, is DGGITQSPKYLFRKEGQNVTLSCEQNLNHDAMYWYRQDPGQGLRLIYYSQIVNDFQKGDIAEGYSVSREKKESFPLTVTSAQKNPTAFYLCASSMAGGARNEQFFGPGTRLTVL.

The V call is TRBV9, the J call TRBJ2-2, with 9 bases identical to TRBD1. The germline CDR1 and CDR2 sequences are SGDLS and YYNGEE. The CDR3 totals 16 residues. With V trimmed by 2 bases and J by 1 base, 3 bases remained unmatched. For the CDR3, the DNA is TGTGCCAGCAGCGTGCCGGGACAGGGGAACACCGGGGAGCTGTTTTTT. As protein: CASSVPGQGNTGELFF.